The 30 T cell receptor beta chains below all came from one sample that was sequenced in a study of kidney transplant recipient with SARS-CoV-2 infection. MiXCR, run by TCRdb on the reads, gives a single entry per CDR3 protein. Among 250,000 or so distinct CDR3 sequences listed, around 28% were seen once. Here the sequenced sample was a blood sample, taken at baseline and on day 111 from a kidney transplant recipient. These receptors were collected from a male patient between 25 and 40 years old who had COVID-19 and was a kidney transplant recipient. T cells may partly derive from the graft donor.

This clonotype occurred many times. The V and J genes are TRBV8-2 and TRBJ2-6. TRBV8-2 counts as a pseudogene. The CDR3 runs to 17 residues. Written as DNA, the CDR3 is TGTGGCAGGCAGTGCAGGATAACACAAAGTCGGGCCAACGTCCTGACTTTC. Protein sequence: CGRQCRITQSRANVLTF.

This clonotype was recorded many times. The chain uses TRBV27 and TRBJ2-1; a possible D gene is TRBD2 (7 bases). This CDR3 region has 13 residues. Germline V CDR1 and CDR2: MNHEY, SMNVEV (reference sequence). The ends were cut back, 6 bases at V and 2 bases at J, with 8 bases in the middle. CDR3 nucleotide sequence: TGTGCCAGCAGAGGGGGGGCCTACAATGAGCAGTTCTTC. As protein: CASRGGAYNEQFF.

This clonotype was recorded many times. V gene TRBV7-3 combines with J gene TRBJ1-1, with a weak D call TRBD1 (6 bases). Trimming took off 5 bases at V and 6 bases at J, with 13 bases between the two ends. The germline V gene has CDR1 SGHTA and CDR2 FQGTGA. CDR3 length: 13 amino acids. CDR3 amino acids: CASSLGAHAEAFF. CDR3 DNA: TGTGCCAGCAGCCTGGGGGCCCATGCTGAAGCTTTCTTT.

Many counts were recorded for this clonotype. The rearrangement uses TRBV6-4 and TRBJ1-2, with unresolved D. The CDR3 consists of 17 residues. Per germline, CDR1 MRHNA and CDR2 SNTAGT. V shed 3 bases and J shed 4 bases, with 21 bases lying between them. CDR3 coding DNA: TGTGCCAGCAGTGAGGTTGCCTCACACGGAAAGACCTATGGCTACACCTTC. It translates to CASSEVASHGKTYGYTF.

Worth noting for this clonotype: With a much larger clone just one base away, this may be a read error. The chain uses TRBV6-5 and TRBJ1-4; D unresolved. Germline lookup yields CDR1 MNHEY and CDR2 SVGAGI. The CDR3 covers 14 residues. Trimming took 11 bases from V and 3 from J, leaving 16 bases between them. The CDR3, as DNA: TGTGCCGCCAAGACGCTCGACCCTAATGAAAAACTGTTTTTT. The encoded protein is CAAKTLDPNEKLFF.

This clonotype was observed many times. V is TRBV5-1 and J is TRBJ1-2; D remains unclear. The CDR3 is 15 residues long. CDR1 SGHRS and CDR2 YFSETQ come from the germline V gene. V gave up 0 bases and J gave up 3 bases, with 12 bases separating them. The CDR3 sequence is CASSLGSGGDYGYTF. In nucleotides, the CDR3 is TGCGCCAGCAGCTTGGGTTCGGGAGGCGACTATGGCTACACCTTC.

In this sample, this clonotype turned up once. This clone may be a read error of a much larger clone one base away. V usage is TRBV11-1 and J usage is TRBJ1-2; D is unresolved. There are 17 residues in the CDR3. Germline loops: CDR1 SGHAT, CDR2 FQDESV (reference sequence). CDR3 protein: CAGSDRVKAGKTYGYTF. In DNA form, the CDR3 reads TGTGCCGGCAGCGACCGGGTTAAGGCTGGAAAGACCTATGGCTACACCTTC. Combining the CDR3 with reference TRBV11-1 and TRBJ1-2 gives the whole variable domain EAEVAQSPRYKITEKSQAVAFWCDPISGHATLYWYRQILGQGPELLVQFQDESVVDDSQLPKDRFSAERLKGVDSTLKIQPAELGDSAMYLCAGSDRVKAGKTYGYTFGSGTRLTVV.

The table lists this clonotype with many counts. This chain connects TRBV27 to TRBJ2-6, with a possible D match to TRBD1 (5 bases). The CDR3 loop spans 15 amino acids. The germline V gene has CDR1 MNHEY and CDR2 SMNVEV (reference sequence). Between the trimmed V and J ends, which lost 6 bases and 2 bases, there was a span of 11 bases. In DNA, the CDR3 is TGTGCCAGCAGACACGACAGTGCTGGGGCCAACGTCCTGACTTTC. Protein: CASRHDSAGANVLTF.

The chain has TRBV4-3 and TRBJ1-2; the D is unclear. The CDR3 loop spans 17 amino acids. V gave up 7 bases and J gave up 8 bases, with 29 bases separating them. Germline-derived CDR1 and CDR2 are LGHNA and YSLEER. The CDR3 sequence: CASNHLAGRRKTYGYTF. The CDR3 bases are TGCGCCAGCAACCACTTGGCAGGACGTCGAAAGACCTACGGCTACACCTTC.

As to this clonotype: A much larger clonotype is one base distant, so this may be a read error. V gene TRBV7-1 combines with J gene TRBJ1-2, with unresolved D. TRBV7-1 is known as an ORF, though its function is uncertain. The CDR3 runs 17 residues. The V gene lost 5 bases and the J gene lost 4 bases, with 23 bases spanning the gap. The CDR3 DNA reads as TGTGCCAGCAGCAATGCGGTTCACGAGGGAAAGACCTATGGCTACACCTTC. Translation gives CASSNAVHEGKTYGYTF.

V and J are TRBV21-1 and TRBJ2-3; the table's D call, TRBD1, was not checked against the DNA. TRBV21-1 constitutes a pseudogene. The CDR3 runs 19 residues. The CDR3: CASSFSLIKIRVQEDTQYF. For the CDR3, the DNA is TGTGCCAGCAGTTTCAGTCTCATAAAAATCAGGGTTCAAGAAGATACGCAGTATTTT.

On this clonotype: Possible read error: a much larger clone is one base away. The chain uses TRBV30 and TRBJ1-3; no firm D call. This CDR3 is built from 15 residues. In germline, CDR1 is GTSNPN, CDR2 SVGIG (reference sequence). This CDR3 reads CAWSAVRLSGNTIHF. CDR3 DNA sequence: TGTGCCTGGAGTGCGGTCAGACTGTCTGGAAACACCATACATTTT.

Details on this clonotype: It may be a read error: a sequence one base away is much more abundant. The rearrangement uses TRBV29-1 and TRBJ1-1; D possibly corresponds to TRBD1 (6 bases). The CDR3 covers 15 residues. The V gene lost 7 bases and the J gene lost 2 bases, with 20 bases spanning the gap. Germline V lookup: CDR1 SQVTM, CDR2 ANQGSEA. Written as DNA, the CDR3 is TGCAGCGCCGGGGATAGGGGGGGGACCAACACTGAAGCTTTCTTT. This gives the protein CSAGDRGGTNTEAFF.

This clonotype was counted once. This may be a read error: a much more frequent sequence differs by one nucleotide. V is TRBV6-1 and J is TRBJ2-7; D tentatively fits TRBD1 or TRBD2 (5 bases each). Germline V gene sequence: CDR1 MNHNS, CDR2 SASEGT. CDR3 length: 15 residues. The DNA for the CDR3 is TGTGCCAGCAGTGAACAGGCTTTGGGGGTCTACGAGCGGTACTTC. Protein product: CASSEQALGVYERYF.

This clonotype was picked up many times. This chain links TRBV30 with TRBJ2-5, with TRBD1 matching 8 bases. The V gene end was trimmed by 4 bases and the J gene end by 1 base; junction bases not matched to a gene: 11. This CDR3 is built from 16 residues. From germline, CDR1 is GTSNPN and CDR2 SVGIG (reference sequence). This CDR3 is CAWNRDRSGSQETQYF. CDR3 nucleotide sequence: TGTGCCTGGAACCGGGACAGGTCGGGTTCCCAAGAGACCCAGTACTTC.

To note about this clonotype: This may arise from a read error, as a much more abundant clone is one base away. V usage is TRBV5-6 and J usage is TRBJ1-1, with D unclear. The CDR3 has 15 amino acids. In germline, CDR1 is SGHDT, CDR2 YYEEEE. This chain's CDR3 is CAGSSAGRMNTEAFF. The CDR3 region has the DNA TGTGCCGGCAGCTCGGCTGGCAGGATGAACACTGAAGCTTTCTTT.

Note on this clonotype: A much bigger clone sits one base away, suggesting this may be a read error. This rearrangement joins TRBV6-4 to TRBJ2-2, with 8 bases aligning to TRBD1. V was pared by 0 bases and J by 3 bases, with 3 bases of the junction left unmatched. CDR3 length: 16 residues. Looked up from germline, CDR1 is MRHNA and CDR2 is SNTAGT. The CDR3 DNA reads TGTGCCAGCAGTGACTCGAGACAGGGGTACACCGGGGAGCTGTTTTTT. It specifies CASSDSRQGYTGELFF.

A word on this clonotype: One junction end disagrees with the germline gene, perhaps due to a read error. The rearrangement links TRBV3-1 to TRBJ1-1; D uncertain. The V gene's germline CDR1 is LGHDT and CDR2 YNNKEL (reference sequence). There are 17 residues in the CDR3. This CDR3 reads CAGSNLVPISIRTEAFF. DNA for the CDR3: TGTGCCGGCAGCAATCTAGTTCCCATCTCAATTCGCACTGAAGCTTTCTTT.

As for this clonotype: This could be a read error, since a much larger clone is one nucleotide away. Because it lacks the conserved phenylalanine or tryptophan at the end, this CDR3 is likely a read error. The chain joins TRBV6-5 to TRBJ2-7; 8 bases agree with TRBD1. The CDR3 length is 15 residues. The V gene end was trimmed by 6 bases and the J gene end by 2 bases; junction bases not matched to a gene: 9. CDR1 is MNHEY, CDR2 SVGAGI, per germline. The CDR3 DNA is TGTGCCAGCAGCACAGGACAGGGTCCTCCCTACGAGCAGTACTTA. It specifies CASSTGQGPPYEQYL.

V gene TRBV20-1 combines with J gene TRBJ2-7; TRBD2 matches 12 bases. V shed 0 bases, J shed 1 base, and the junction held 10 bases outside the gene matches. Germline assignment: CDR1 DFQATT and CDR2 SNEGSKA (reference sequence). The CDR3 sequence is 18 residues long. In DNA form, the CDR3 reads TGCAGTGCTAGAGATTACACTAGCGGGAGGCTACCTTCCTACGAGCAGTACTTC. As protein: CSARDYTSGRLPSYEQYF.

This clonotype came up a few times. This CDR3 reads CASNRGSSYNEQFF. For the CDR3, the DNA is TGTGCCAGCAATCGGGGAAGCTCCTACAATGAGCAGTTCTTC. The genes are TRBV25-1 and TRBJ2-1; perhaps TRBD2 as D (5 bases). Trimming shortened V by 7 bases and J by 0 bases, and 10 bases separated the two germline ends. Germline-derived CDR1 and CDR2 are MGHDK and SYGVNS. The CDR3 has 14 amino acids.

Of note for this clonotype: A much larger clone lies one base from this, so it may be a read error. The CDR3 here is CAGRHYLATVMQDTQYF. Written as DNA, the CDR3 is TGTGCCGGCAGGCATTATCTAGCTACAGTCATGCAAGATACGCAGTATTTT. The rearrangement links TRBV21-1 to TRBJ2-3; no check of the table's D call, TRBD2, against the DNA was made. TRBV21-1 is classified as a pseudogene. The CDR3 has 17 residues.

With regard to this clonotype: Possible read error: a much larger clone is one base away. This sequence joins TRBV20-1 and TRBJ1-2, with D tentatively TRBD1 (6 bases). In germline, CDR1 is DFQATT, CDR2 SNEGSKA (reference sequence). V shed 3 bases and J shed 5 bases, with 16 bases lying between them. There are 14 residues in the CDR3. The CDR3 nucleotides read TGCAGTGCTAGTCAAGGGGGATTGGGGTATGGCTACACCTTC. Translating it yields CSASQGGLGYGYTF.

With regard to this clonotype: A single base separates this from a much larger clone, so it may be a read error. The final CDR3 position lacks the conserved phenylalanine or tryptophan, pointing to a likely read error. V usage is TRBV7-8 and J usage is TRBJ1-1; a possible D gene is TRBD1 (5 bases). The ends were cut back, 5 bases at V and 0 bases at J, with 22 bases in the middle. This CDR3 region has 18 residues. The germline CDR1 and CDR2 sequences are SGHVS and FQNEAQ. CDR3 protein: CASSPLNSPRAMNTEAFL. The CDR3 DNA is TGTGCCAGCAGCCCCCTAAACTCTCCCAGGGCCATGAACACTGAAGCTTTCCTT.

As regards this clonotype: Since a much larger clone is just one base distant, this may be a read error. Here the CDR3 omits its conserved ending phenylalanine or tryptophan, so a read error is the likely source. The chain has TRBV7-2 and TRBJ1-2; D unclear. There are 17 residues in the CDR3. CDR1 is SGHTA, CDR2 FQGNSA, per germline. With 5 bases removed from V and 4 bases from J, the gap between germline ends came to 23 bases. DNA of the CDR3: TGTGCCAGCAGCGTTGGGTGCAGAGACGGAAAGACCTATGGCTACACCTTA. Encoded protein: CASSVGCRDGKTYGYTL.

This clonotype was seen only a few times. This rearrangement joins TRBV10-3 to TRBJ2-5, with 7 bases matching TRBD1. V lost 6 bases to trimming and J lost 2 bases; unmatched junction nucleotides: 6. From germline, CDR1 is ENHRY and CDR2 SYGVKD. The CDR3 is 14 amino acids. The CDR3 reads CAIRETGLQETQYF. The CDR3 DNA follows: TGTGCCATCAGGGAGACAGGGCTGCAAGAGACCCAGTACTTC.

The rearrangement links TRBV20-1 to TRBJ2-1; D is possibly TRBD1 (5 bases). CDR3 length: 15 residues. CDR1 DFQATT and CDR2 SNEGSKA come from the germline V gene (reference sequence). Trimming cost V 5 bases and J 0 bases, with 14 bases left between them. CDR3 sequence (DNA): TGCAGTGCTTCACCCAGGGCAAACTCCTACAATGAGCAGTTCTTC. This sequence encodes CSASPRANSYNEQFF.

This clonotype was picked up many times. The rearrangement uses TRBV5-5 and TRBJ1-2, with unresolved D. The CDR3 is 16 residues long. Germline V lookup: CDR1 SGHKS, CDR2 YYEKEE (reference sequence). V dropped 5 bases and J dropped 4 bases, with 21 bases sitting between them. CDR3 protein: CASSVTVSRKTYGYTF. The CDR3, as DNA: TGTGCCAGCAGTGTTACTGTCTCGCGAAAGACCTATGGCTACACCTTC.

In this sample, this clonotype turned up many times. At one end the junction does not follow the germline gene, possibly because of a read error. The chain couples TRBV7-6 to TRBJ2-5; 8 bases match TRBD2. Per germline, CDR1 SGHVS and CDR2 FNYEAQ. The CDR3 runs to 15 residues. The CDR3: CASSLAPRGDETQYF. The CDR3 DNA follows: TGTGCTAGCAGCTTAGCTCCGCGGGGGGATGAGACCCAGTACTTC.

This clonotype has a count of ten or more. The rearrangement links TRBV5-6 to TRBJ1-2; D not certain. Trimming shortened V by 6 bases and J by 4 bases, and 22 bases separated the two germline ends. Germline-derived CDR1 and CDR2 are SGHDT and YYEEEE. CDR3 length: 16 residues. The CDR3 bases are TGTGCCAGCAAACCTGGCAATAGTCGAAAGACCTATGGCTACACCTTC. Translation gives CASKPGNSRKTYGYTF.